The subject of this entry is one TCR beta chain. Germline V gene lookup returns CDR1 SGDLS and CDR2 YYNGEE. V shed 0 bases and J shed 7 bases, with 14 bases lying between them. This CDR3 has 15 residues. This record belongs to a study of blood T cell repertoires in COVID-19. In the authors' workflow: Reference gene primer amplification gave estimated nucleated cell counts. TCRdb keeps only in-frame clones here, not all; method: immunoSEQ multiplex PCR. The V and J calls and clone size were taken over from that table, and D and trimming were inferred from the DNA. The sample holds 270,000 or so clones, roughly 85% seen once.

The rearrangement links TRBV9 to TRBJ1-3; D ambiguous. Sequencing used peripheral blood. The sequence was collected from a woman aged 25 to 45 with active or convalescent COVID-19. The CDR3 DNA sequence: TGTGCCAGCAGCGTAGCAGGAGGGTTGATGAACACCATATATTTT. Amino acid sequence: CASSVAGGLMNTIYF. The variable domain in full, with the rest retrieved from reference TRBV9 and TRBJ1-3, is DSGVTQTPKHLITATGQRVTLRCSPRSGDLSVYWYQQSLDQGLQFLIQYYNGEERAKGNILERFSAQQFPDLHSELNLSSLELGDSALYFCASSVAGGLMNTIYFGEGSWLTVV.